This TCR beta chain appears in the sequencing data of a study of shared clonotypes between healthy human individuals. Only CD45RO-negative cells positively selected for CCR7 counted as naive CD8 cells, so terminally differentiated effector memory CD45RA+ cells were excluded. Germline V gene data show CDR1 as MNHNY and CDR2 as SVGAGI (reference sequence). The CDR3 extends over 16 amino acids. Losses at the gene ends were 4 bases for V and 8 bases for J; bases not matched to a gene: 8. Data came from immunoSEQ multiplex PCR; TCRdb stores just in-frame clones and leaves some out. Of nearly 2 million clones in the sample, approximately 94% are singletons; the top ten hold 0.95% to 1.5%.

The V call is TRBV6-6, the J call TRBJ2-1; 13 bases match TRBD2. Sequenced sample: naive CD8+ T cells sorted from blood. This TCR derives from a man aged 18-30 years in good health. CDR3 sequence reads: CASSLTSGRLPDEQFF. The DNA of the CDR3 is TGTGCCAGCAGTTTGACTAGCGGGAGGCTTCCCGATGAGCAGTTCTTC.